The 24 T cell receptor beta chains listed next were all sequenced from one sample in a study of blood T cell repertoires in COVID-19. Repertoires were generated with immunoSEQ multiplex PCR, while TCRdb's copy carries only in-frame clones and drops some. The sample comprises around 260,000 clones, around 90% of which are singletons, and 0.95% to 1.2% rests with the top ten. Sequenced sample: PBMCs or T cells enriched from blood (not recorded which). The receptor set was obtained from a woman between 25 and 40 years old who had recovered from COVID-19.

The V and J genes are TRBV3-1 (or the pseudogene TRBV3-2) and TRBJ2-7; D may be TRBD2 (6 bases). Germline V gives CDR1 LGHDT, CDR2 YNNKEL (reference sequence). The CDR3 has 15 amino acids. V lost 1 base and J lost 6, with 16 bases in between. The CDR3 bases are TGTGCCAGCAGCCAAGGGGGCGGTAGGCGGGGCGAGCAGTACTTC. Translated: CASSQGGGRRGEQYF.

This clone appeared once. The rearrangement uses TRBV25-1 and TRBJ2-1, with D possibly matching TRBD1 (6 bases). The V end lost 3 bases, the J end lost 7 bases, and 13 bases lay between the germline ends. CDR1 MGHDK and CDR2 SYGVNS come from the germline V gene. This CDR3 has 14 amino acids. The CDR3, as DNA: TGTGCCAGCAGTGACAACAGGGTATGGAATGAGCAGTTCTTC. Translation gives CASSDNRVWNEQFF.

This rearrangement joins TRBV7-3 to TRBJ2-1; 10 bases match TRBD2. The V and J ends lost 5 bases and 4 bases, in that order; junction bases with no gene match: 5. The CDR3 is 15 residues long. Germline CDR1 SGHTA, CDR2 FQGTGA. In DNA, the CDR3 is TGTGCCAGCAGCACCGCTAGCGGGAGTTACAATGAGCAGTTCTTC. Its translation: CASSTASGSYNEQFF.

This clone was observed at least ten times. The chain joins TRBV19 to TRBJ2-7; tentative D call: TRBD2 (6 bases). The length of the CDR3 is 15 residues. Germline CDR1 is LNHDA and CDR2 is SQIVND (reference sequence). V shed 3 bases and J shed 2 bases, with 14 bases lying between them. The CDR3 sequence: CASSMEEGTPYEQYF. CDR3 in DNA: TGTGCCAGTAGTATGGAAGAAGGGACTCCCTACGAGCAGTACTTC.

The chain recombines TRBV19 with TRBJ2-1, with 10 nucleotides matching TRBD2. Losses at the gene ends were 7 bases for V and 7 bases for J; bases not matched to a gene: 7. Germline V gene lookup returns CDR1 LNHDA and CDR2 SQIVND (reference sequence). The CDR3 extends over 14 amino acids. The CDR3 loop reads CASTSGLARNEQFF. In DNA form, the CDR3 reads TGTGCCAGTACCTCGGGACTAGCGAGAAATGAGCAGTTCTTC.

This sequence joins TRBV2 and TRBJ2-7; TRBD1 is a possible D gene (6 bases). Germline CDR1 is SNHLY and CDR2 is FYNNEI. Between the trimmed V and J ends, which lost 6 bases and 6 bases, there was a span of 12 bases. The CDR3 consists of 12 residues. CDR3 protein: CASRAGVREQYF. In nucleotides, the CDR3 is TGTGCCAGCAGAGCAGGGGTACGCGAGCAGTACTTC. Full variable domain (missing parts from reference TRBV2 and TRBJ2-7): EPEVTQTPSHQVTQMGQEVILRCVPISNHLYFYWYRQILGQKVEFLVSFYNNEISEKSEIFDDQFSVERPDGSNFTLKIRSTKLEDSAMYFCASRAGVREQYFGPGTRLTVT.

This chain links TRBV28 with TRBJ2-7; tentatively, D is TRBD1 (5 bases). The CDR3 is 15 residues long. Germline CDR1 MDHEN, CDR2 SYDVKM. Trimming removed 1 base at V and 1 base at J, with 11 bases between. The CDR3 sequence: CASSLFPGISYEQYF. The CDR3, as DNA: TGTGCCAGCAGTTTATTTCCAGGGATTTCCTACGAGCAGTACTTC. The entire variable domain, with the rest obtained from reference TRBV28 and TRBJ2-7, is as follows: DVKVTQSSRYLVKRTGEKVFLECVQDMDHENMFWYRQDPGLGLRLIYFSYDVKMKEKGDIPEGYSVSREKKERFSLILESASTNQTSMYLCASSLFPGISYEQYFGPGTRLTVT.

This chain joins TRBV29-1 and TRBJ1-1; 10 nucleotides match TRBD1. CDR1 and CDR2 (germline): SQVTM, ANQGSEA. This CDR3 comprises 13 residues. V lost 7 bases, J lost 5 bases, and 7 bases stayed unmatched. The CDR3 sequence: CSAETGGGTEAFF. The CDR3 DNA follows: TGCAGCGCCGAGACAGGGGGCGGGACTGAAGCTTTCTTT.

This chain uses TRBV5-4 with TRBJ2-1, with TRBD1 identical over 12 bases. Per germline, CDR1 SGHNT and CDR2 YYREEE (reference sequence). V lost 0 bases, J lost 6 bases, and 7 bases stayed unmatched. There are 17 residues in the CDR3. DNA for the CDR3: TGTGCCAGCAGCTTGGCTGTGGGACAGGGGGCGCGCAATGAGCAGTTCTTC. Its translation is CASSLAVGQGARNEQFF.

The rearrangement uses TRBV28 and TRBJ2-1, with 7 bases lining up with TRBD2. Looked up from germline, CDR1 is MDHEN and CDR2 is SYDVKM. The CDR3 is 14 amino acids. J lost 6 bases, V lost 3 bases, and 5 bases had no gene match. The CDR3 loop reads CASSFLGRANEQFF. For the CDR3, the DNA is TGTGCCAGCAGTTTTTTAGGGAGGGCCAATGAGCAGTTCTTC.

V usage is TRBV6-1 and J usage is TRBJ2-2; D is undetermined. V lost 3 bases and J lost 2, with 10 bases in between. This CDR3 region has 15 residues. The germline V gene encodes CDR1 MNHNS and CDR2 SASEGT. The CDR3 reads CASSDSFTNTGELFF. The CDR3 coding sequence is TGTGCCAGCAGTGATTCGTTCACAAACACCGGGGAGCTGTTTTTT.

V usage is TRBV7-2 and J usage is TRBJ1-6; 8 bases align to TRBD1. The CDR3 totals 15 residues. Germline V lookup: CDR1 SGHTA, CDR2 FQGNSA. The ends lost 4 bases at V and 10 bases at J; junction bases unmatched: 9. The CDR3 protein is CASSSTLTGDSPLHF. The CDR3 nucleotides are TGTGCCAGCAGCTCCACCCTGACAGGGGACTCACCCCTCCACTTT.

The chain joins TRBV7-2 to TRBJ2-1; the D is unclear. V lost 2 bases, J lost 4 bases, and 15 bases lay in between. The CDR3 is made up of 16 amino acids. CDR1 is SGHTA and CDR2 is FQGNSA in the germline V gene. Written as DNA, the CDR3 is TGTGCCAGCAGCTTATCCCCCAGAGACACTTACAATGAGCAGTTCTTC. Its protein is CASSLSPRDTYNEQFF.

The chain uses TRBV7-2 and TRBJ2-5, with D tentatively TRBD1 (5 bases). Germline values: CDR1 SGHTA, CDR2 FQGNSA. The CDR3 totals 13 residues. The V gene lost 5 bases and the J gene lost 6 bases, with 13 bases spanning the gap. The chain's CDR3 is CASSRTDSQTQYF. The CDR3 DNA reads TGTGCCAGCAGCCGAACTGACAGTCAGACCCAGTACTTC.

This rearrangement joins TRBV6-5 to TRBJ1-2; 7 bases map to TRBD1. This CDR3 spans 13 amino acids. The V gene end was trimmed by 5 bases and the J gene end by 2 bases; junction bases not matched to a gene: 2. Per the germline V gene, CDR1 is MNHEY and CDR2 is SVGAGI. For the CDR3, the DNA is TGTGCCAGCAGTCCGGGACAGAACTATGGCTACACCTTC. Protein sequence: CASSPGQNYGYTF.

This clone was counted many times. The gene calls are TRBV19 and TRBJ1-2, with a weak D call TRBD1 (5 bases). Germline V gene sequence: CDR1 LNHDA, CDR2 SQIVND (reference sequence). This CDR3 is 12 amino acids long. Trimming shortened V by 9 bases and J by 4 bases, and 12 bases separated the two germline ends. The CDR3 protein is CASRSGSYGYTF. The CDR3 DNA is TGTGCCAGCAGGTCAGGGTCCTATGGCTACACCTTC.

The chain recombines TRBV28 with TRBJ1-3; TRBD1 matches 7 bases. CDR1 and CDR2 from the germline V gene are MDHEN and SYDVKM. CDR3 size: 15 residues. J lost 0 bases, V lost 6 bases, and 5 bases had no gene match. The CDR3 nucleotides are TGTGCCAGCAGCCGGGACAGAGTCTCTGGAAACACCATATATTTT. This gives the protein CASSRDRVSGNTIYF.

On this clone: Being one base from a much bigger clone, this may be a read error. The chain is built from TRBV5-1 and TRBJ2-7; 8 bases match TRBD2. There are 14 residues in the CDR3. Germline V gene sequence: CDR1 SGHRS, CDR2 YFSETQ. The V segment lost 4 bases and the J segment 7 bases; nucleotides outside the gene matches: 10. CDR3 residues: CASSGGGERGEQYF. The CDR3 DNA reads TGCGCCAGCAGCGGGGGAGGGGAGCGGGGGGAGCAGTACTTC.

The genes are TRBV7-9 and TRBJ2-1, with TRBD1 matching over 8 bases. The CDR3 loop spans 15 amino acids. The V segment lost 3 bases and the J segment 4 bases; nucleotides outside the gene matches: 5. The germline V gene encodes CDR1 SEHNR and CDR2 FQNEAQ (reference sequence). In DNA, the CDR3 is TGTGCCAGCAGCTTTGGGACAGGCACATACAATGAGCAGTTCTTC. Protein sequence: CASSFGTGTYNEQFF.

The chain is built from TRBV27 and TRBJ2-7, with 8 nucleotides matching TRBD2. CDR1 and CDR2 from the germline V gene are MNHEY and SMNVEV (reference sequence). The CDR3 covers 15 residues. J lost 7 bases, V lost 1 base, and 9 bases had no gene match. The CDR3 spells CASSLFSGGPGEQYF. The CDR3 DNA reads TGTGCCAGCAGTTTATTTTCGGGAGGGCCGGGAGAGCAGTACTTC.

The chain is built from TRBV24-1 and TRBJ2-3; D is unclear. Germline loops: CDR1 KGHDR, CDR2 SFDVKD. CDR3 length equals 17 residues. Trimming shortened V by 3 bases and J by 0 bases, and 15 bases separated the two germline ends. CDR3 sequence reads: CATSDPGGRFSTDTQYF. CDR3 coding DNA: TGTGCCACCAGTGATCCAGGTGGGCGTTTCAGCACAGATACGCAGTATTTT.

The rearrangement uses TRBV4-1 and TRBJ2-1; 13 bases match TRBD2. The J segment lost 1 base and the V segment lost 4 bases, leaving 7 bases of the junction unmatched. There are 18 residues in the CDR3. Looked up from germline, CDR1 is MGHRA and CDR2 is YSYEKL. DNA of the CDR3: TGCGCCAGCAGCCCAAGACTAGCGGGAGGTGGATCCTACAATGAGCAGTTCTTC. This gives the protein CASSPRLAGGGSYNEQFF.

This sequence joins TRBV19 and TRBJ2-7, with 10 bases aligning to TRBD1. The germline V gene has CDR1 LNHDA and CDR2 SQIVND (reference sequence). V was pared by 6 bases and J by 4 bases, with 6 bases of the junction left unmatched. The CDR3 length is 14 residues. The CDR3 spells CASRPDRGPYEQYF. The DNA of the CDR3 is TGTGCCAGTAGGCCCGACAGGGGGCCGTACGAGCAGTACTTC.

CDR3 residues: CASTTGTGDYEQYF. DNA for the CDR3: TGTGCCAGCACAACCGGGACAGGGGACTACGAGCAGTACTTC. The V gene is TRBV28, the J gene TRBJ2-7, with 10 bases aligning to TRBD1. V dropped 7 bases and J dropped 3; count of bases not matched to a gene: 6. The CDR3 is 14 amino acids. Germline CDR1 is MDHEN and CDR2 is SYDVKM.